This T cell receptor (beta chain) was observed in a study of neoadjuvant anti-PD-1 for oral cavity cancer (dated by TCRdb to the early 2020s). The study in broad terms: Patients mostly received three to four biweekly doses of nivolumab at 3 mg/kg before curative-intent surgical resection. There were 12 to 13 patients in the parent correlative cohort, and the response rate was over 25%. Under RECIST 1.1, patients with complete response, partial response or stable disease were classed as responders, and patients with progression were classed as non-responders. For patients who did not progress, a fourth nivolumab dose was given around day 43, followed by definitive surgical resection on days 50-56. Study-wide findings and limitations: The TCR analyses had only a few patients in each response group, and the authors called for validation in larger cohorts. Greater tumor shrinkage correlated with larger post-treatment sizes of preexisting intratumoral clones, which suggests that expansion of preexisting clones contributed to response. Higher pretreatment blood TCRbeta clonality and lower post-treatment tumor TCRbeta clonality were correlated with higher pretreatment blood Treg/Th17 ratios.

For survey sequencing of tumor libraries, mostly around 5.1 ug of input genomic DNA was used, and two replicates were run per sample. The immunoSEQ hsTCRbeta kit was used to prepare TCRbeta libraries, following the manufacturer's instructions. The finished libraries were brought together in one pool at approximately 3 nM, which was then read using an Illumina NovaSeq 6000 S4 flow cell. The original pipeline was this. The immunoSEQ Analyzer handled quality control and preprocessing of the raw data. The analysis was restricted to productive rearrangements, with each unique CDR3 amino acid sequence defining a clonotype. Repertoire clonality was estimated as the Gini-Simpson index, computed with the R package tcR. Student's t test was used to compare Gini indices, while Pearson correlation assessed associations with tumor size change. TCRdb's version of the immuneACCESS table is confined to in-frame rearrangements and falls short of the full clone set. An unresolved V gene accounts for under half of the shortfall where checked; the remainder is of unknown origin. V and J calls and clone size are copied from that table; D and trimming were computed from the DNA. The sample table contains 20,000 to 25,000 clones; only one count was recorded for under 55% of them. Of the sample, under 40% is held by the ten largest clones.

The time point label here, explained by the study, means: after neoadjuvant nivolumab, at surgical resection. Patients were newly diagnosed with stage II-IVA oral cavity squamous cell carcinoma and had received no prior systemic or radiation treatment. The cohort consisted of patients with HPV-negative, locally advanced oral cavity squamous cell carcinoma. The samples were obtained from a longitudinal correlative study of a single-arm phase II trial testing neoadjuvant nivolumab in oral cavity squamous cell carcinoma. Subject-matched pre- and post-treatment PBMCs and tumors from three responders and three non-responders underwent genomic DNA-based TCRbeta sequencing. The Maxwell RSC DNA from Tissue kit was used to isolate genomic DNA from tumor tissue. Concerning this clone itself: Its recognized antigen is unknown. Base qualities were left out, and no much larger clone turns up one base away.

Clipping removes 6 bases from V and 2 bases from J, with 6 as the unmatched junction base count. The germline V gene provides CDR1 MNHEY and CDR2 SVGAGI. From the cysteine up to the phenylalanine, the CDR3 has a length of 14 residues. The kept DNA is CDR3 alone, 42 bases in frame from the first base. This sequence uses TRBV6-5 and TRBJ2-7, with 8 junctional bases fitting TRBD1. This clonotype was obtained from a person aged 35-79 years with oral cavity squamous cell carcinoma. The sequences come from tumor tissue, collected after nivolumab (anti-PD-1) treatment. The DNA sequence follows: TGTGCCAGCAGAAATCCGGGACAGGCCTACGAGCAGTACTTC. Translated, this gives CASRNPGQAYEQYF.